The 26 T cell receptor beta chains in this list originate from one sample, sequenced in a study of blood T cell repertoires in COVID-19. Profiling relied on immunoSEQ multiplex PCR, and the TCRdb table lists in-frame clones only, not all of them. This table has approximately 61,000 clones, just over 85% appearing once. The specimen sequenced was peripheral blood. The receptors come from an elderly woman with active COVID-19.

V is TRBV28 and J is TRBJ2-3; 7 bases are shared with TRBD2. Germline V CDR1 and CDR2: MDHEN, SYDVKM. With 5 bases clipped from V and 7 bases from J, the junction kept 9 bases outside the gene matches. CDR3 size: 14 residues. The CDR3 protein is CASSPQGLLNTQYF. The CDR3 coding sequence is TGTGCCAGCAGTCCCCAGGGACTACTAAATACGCAGTATTTT.

This CDR3 reads CASSELRTGETEAFF. The CDR3 coding sequence is TGTGCCAGCAGTGAATTGCGGACAGGGGAAACTGAAGCTTTCTTT. This chain joins TRBV2 and TRBJ1-1; 9 bases fit TRBD1. Germline trimming cut 2 bases from V and 5 bases from J; bases unmatched to any gene: 6. There are 15 residues in the CDR3. Germline values: CDR1 SNHLY, CDR2 FYNNEI.

This chain links TRBV28 with TRBJ2-7, with D perhaps TRBD2 (5 bases). The V end lost 5 bases, the J end lost 5 bases, and 13 bases lay between the germline ends. In germline, CDR1 is MDHEN, CDR2 SYDVKM. This CDR3 region has 13 residues. CDR3: CASSLVAEDEQYF. CDR3 coding DNA: TGTGCCAGCAGTCTCGTGGCGGAGGACGAGCAGTACTTC.

The chain recombines TRBV9 with TRBJ2-1, with 13 bases aligning to TRBD2. In germline, CDR1 is SGDLS, CDR2 YYNGEE. With 2 bases clipped from V and 10 bases from J, the junction kept 6 bases outside the gene matches. This CDR3 region has 15 residues. The CDR3 DNA is TGTGCCAGCAGCGTTACTAGCGGGGGGGCTATCGAGCAGTTCTTC. Translation: CASSVTSGGAIEQFF.

The chain carries TRBV7-9 and TRBJ1-6, with unresolved D. Trimming stripped 5 bases from V and 5 bases from J, with 13 bases between. Germline loops: CDR1 SEHNR, CDR2 FQNEAQ (reference sequence). This CDR3 comprises 15 residues. The CDR3 bases are TGTGCCAGCAGCCGCGAGCACGTGGATAATTCACCCCTCCACTTT. Encoded protein: CASSREHVDNSPLHF.

This clone has just one count. The rearrangement uses TRBV18 and TRBJ1-1; 9 bases map to TRBD1. The CDR3 runs to 14 residues. Trimming cost V 4 bases and J 2 bases; bases outside gene matches: 2. Germline CDR1 reads KGHSH; CDR2 reads LQKENI. CDR3 sequence (DNA): TGTGCCAGCTCACGGGACAGGGTAAACACTGAAGCTTTCTTT. Translated, it gives CASSRDRVNTEAFF.

CDR3: CASIRTGNVRTGELFF. The DNA of the CDR3 is TGTGCCAGTATCAGGACAGGGAACGTAAGGACCGGGGAGCTGTTTTTT. The rearrangement links TRBV19 to TRBJ2-2, with 8 bases identical to TRBD1. Germline V gene data show CDR1 as LNHDA and CDR2 as SQIVND (reference sequence). The ends lost 7 bases at V and 5 bases at J; junction bases unmatched: 12. The CDR3 extends over 16 amino acids.

This chain links TRBV5-1 with TRBJ2-3; TRBD2 agrees at 13 bases. The ends lost 5 bases at V and 4 bases at J; junction bases unmatched: 4. Germline V gene data show CDR1 as SGHRS and CDR2 as YFSETQ. CDR3 size: 15 residues. CDR3 sequence reads: CASSPGLAGSDTQYF. DNA of the CDR3: TGCGCCAGCAGTCCGGGACTAGCGGGATCAGATACGCAGTATTTT.

The gene calls are TRBV28 and TRBJ1-2; D is perhaps TRBD1 (5 bases). The CDR3 has 13 amino acids. CDR1 is MDHEN and CDR2 is SYDVKM in the germline V gene. The V gene lost 6 bases and the J gene lost 1 base, with 9 bases spanning the gap. CDR3 coding DNA: TGTGCCAGCAGGTCTGACAGTAACTATGGCTACACCTTC. This gives the protein CASRSDSNYGYTF.

In this sample, this clone turned up once. This chain connects TRBV4-1 to TRBJ2-4; TRBD1 matches 7 bases. Germline V gives CDR1 MGHRA, CDR2 YSYEKL. CDR3 length: 16 residues. V was pared by 2 bases and J by 10 bases, with 14 bases of the junction left unmatched. CDR3 residues: CASSQSAVRGPLIQYF. In nucleotides, the CDR3 is TGCGCCAGCAGCCAATCAGCGGTGAGGGGGCCCCTAATTCAGTACTTC.

The chain joins TRBV28 to TRBJ2-3, with a weak D call TRBD1 (6 bases). The CDR3 loop spans 14 amino acids. Germline V gene sequence: CDR1 MDHEN, CDR2 SYDVKM. Trimming took off 5 bases at V and 1 base at J, with 10 bases between the two ends. The CDR3 here is CASSPGQGTDTQYF. DNA of the CDR3: TGTGCCAGCAGTCCGGGACAAGGCACAGATACGCAGTATTTT.

The rearrangement uses TRBV19 and TRBJ2-4; D is possibly TRBD1 (6 bases). CDR1 and CDR2 from the germline V gene are LNHDA and SQIVND (reference sequence). Trimming took 3 bases from V and 0 from J, leaving 15 bases between them. The CDR3 length is 17 residues. The CDR3 sequence is CASSILGGFLAKNIQYF. CDR3 coding DNA: TGTGCCAGTAGTATCTTAGGGGGATTCTTAGCCAAAAACATTCAGTACTTC.

The CDR3: CASSLAAGPNTEAFF. Here the CDR3 DNA reads TGTGCCAGCAGCTTAGCCGCGGGCCCGAACACTGAAGCTTTCTTT. J is TRBJ1-1 and V is TRBV7-9, with no clear D. Trimming cost V 0 bases and J 1 base, with 9 bases left between them. This CDR3 spans 15 amino acids. Germline CDR1 reads SEHNR; CDR2 reads FQNEAQ (reference sequence). The whole variable domain, remainder taken from reference TRBV7-9 and TRBJ1-1, is DTGVSQNPRHKITKRGQNVTFRCDPISEHNRLYWYRQTLGQGPEFLTYFQNEAQLEKSRLLSDRFSAERPKGSFSTLEIQRTEQGDSAMYLCASSLAAGPNTEAFFGQGTRLTVV.

This chain connects TRBV7-9 to TRBJ2-7; TRBD2 aligns across 9 bases. CDR1 SEHNR and CDR2 FQNEAQ come from the germline V gene (reference sequence). The CDR3 length is 13 residues. V was clipped by 5 bases and J by 2 bases; unmatched bases: 1. CDR3 in amino acids: CASSRTSAYEQYF. The CDR3 DNA follows: TGTGCCAGCAGCCGGACTAGCGCCTACGAGCAGTACTTC. Variable domain in full (rest from reference TRBV7-9 and TRBJ2-7): DTGVSQNPRHKITKRGQNVTFRCDPISEHNRLYWYRQTLGQGPEFLTYFQNEAQLEKSRLLSDRFSAERPKGSFSTLEIQRTEQGDSAMYLCASSRTSAYEQYFGPGTRLTVT.

The chain recombines TRBV2 with TRBJ2-7; 12 positions agree with TRBD2. The CDR3 totals 15 residues. J lost 0 bases, V lost 7 bases, and 4 bases had no gene match. CDR1 and CDR2 (germline): SNHLY, FYNNEI. CDR3 in DNA: TGTGCCAGCACCGAGGGACTAGCGGGCTCCTACGAGCAGTACTTC. It encodes CASTEGLAGSYEQYF. Looking up the rest from reference TRBV2 and TRBJ2-7 gives the full variable domain: EPEVTQTPSHQVTQMGQEVILRCVPISNHLYFYWYRQILGQKVEFLVSFYNNEISEKSEIFDDQFSVERPDGSNFTLKIRSTKLEDSAMYFCASTEGLAGSYEQYFGPGTRLTVT.

This chain uses TRBV12-5 with TRBJ2-3; D call uncertain. This CDR3 is built from 14 residues. Trimming took 2 bases from V and 4 from J, leaving 10 bases between them. CDR1 and CDR2 (germline): LGHNT, FRNRAP. CDR3 protein: CASGLLSTADTQYF. DNA of the CDR3: TGTGCTAGTGGTTTGCTGTCTACCGCAGATACGCAGTATTTT.

The chain carries TRBV12-3 or TRBV12-4 and TRBJ1-3; D gene ambiguous. The CDR3 totals 13 residues. Trimming stripped 8 bases from V and 2 bases from J, with 10 bases between. The CDR3 protein is CASSLLAGNTIYF. In DNA, the CDR3 is TGTGCCAGCTCTCTCTTAGCTGGAAACACCATATATTTT.

The rearrangement joins TRBV2 to TRBJ1-2; D possibly corresponds to TRBD1 (5 bases). Germline CDR1 SNHLY, CDR2 FYNNEI. CDR3 length: 12 residues. The V end was cut by 5 bases, the J end by 4 bases, with 8 bases between. The CDR3: CASSRQSYGYTF. The CDR3 nucleotides read TGTGCCAGCAGTCGACAGAGCTATGGCTACACCTTC.

The J gene is TRBJ2-2, the V gene TRBV2; 8 bases are shared with TRBD1. Germline V gene lookup returns CDR1 SNHLY and CDR2 FYNNEI. The junction had 7 bases not matched to a gene; V was cut back by 4 bases and J by 6 bases. The CDR3 runs to 15 residues. Written as DNA, the CDR3 is TGTGCCAGCAGTGGGAGGCAGGGGGCTTCCGGGGAGCTGTTTTTT. This sequence encodes CASSGRQGASGELFF. The whole variable domain, remainder taken from reference TRBV2 and TRBJ2-2, is EPEVTQTPSHQVTQMGQEVILRCVPISNHLYFYWYRQILGQKVEFLVSFYNNEISEKSEIFDDQFSVERPDGSNFTLKIRSTKLEDSAMYFCASSGRQGASGELFFGEGSRLTVL.

J is TRBJ1-1 and V is TRBV6-5, with TRBD1 matching over 8 bases. CDR3 length: 13 residues. V lost 2 bases to trimming and J lost 11 bases; unmatched junction nucleotides: 7. From germline, CDR1 is MNHEY and CDR2 SVGAGI. CDR3 nucleotides: TGTGCCAGCAGTTACCCGGGACAGGTAGGGGCTTTCTTT. This translates into CASSYPGQVGAFF.

The genes are TRBV9 and TRBJ1-3; D gene unclear. Germline lookup yields CDR1 SGDLS and CDR2 YYNGEE. The CDR3 totals 14 residues. With 0 bases removed from V and 7 bases from J, the gap between germline ends came to 11 bases. The CDR3 DNA reads as TGTGCCAGCAGCGTAGATCCTTCTGAGAACACCATATATTTT. Its translation is CASSVDPSENTIYF. Full variable domain (rest looked up from reference TRBV9 and TRBJ1-3): DSGVTQTPKHLITATGQRVTLRCSPRSGDLSVYWYQQSLDQGLQFLIQYYNGEERAKGNILERFSAQQFPDLHSELNLSSLELGDSALYFCASSVDPSENTIYFGEGSWLTVV.

The chain uses TRBV3-1 (or the pseudogene TRBV3-2) and TRBJ2-5; D perhaps matches TRBD2 (6 bases). Germline CDR1 reads LGHDT; CDR2 reads YNNKEL (reference sequence). V gave up 4 bases and J gave up 5 bases, with 20 bases separating them. This CDR3 contains 16 residues. CDR3 sequence reads: CASSPRASGGWETQYF. The DNA for the CDR3 is TGTGCCAGCAGCCCCCGCGCTAGTGGGGGGTGGGAGACCCAGTACTTC.

The rearrangement joins TRBV5-5 to TRBJ2-2, with TRBD1 as a possible D gene (5 bases). Germline values: CDR1 SGHKS, CDR2 YYEKEE (reference sequence). Trimming cost V 3 bases and J 4 bases, with 10 bases left between them. The CDR3 is 14 residues long. The CDR3 nucleotides are TGTGCCAGCAGCTATCAGGGCCCCACCGGGGAGCTGTTTTTT. Protein sequence: CASSYQGPTGELFF. Based on the CDR3 plus reference TRBV5-5 and TRBJ2-2, the full variable domain is DAGVTQSPTHLIKTRGQQVTLRCSPISGHKSVSWYQQVLGQGPQFIFQYYEKEERGRGNFPDRFSARQFPNYSSELNVNALLLGDSALYLCASSYQGPTGELFFGEGSRLTVL.

The chain uses TRBV28 and TRBJ1-1; D is uncertain. The V end was cut by 7 bases, the J end by 2 bases, with 5 bases between. The CDR3 totals 11 residues. Germline CDR1 and CDR2: MDHEN and SYDVKM. The CDR3 DNA reads as TGTGCCAGCATTACTAACACTGAAGCTTTCTTT. Protein: CASITNTEAFF. The full variable domain, completed using reference TRBV28 and TRBJ1-1, is DVKVTQSSRYLVKRTGEKVFLECVQDMDHENMFWYRQDPGLGLRLIYFSYDVKMKEKGDIPEGYSVSREKKERFSLILESASTNQTSMYLCASITNTEAFFGQGTRLTVV.

J is TRBJ2-3 and V is TRBV30, with D unresolved. CDR1 is GTSNPN and CDR2 is SVGIG in the germline V gene (reference sequence). The CDR3 covers 16 residues. V was cut by 1 base and J by 1 base, with 15 bases left in between. The CDR3 loop reads CAWSDRLSSGTDTQYF. CDR3 sequence (DNA): TGTGCCTGGAGTGACCGGCTATCGAGCGGCACAGATACGCAGTATTTT.

The CDR3 spells CASSLAMTDGRAFF. The CDR3 nucleotides read TGCGCCAGCAGCTTGGCCATGACAGATGGAAGGGCTTTCTTT. The chain carries TRBV5-1 and TRBJ1-1, with a possible D match to TRBD1 (5 bases). The CDR3 contains 14 residues. V lost 0 bases, J lost 11 bases, and 17 bases lay in between. Looked up from germline, CDR1 is SGHRS and CDR2 is YFSETQ.